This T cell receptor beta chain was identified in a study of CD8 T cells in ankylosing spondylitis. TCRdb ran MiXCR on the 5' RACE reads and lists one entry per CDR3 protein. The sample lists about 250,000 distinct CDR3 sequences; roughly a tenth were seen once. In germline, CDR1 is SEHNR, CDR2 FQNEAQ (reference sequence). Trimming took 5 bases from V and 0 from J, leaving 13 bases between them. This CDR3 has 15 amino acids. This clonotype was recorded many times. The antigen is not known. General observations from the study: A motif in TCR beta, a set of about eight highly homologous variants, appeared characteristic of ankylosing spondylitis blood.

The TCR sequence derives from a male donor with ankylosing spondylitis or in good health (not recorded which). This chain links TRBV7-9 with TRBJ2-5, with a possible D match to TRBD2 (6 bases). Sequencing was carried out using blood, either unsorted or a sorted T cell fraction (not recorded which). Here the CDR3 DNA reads TGTGCCAGCAGCCATCGACGGGAGCACCAAGAGACCCAGTACTTC. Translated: CASSHRREHQETQYF.